The rows below give T cell receptor beta chains drawn from one sample of a study of tumor and adjacent non-tumor tissue in lung cancer. TCRdb reanalysed the multiplex PCR reads using MiXCR and keeps one entry per CDR3 protein. The table shows under 75,000 distinct CDR3 sequences, with around 70% occurring only once. The sequenced sample was distant non-tumor lung tissue. Every receptor here comes from a woman aged 50 to 60 with non-small cell lung cancer. Each CDR3 is given with its conserved first and last residue. The order of the fields is clone size, J gene, D gene, V gene, CDR3 protein, CDR3 DNA. A D gene is named only where the DNA matches it firmly. Part of the rows lack a size; the others show once, few, many or a class for expanded clones.

NA,TRBJ2-1,NA,TRBV20-1,CSASIYLANLGNEQFF,TGCAGTGCTTCCATCTACTTGGCAAACTTGGGGAATGAGCAGTTCTTC
NA,TRBJ2-1,TRBD2,TRBV5-6,CLSNLPWAGDEQFF,TGTCTCAGCAACCTCCCATGGGCGGGGGATGAGCAGTTCTTC
NA,TRBJ1-1,NA,TRBV6-2/TRBV6-3,CPSSYTGPEFEAFF,TGTCCCAGCAGTTACACGGGCCCGGAGTTTGAAGCCTTCTTT
NA,TRBJ2-3,TRBD1,TRBV29-1,CSVEAQGAATDTQYF,TGCAGCGTTGAAGCACAGGGGGCGGCAACAGATACGCAGTATTTT
NA,TRBJ2-1,NA,TRBV20-1,CNARYTTNEQFF,TGCAATGCTAGGTACACCACCAATGAGCAGTTCTTC
NA,TRBJ2-1,NA,TRBV28,CVSSLGGISEQFF,TGTGTCAGCAGTTTAGGCGGAATTTCTGAGCAGTTCTTC
many,TRBJ2-7,TRBD1,TRBV6-1,CASSPGGGYEQYF,TGTGCCAGCAGTCCAGGGGGCGGTTACGAGCAGTACTTC
many,TRBJ2-5,TRBD1,TRBV29-1,CSVADRAEGTQYF,TGCAGCGTTGCTGACAGGGCTGAGGGGACCCAGTACTTC
NA,TRBJ1-5,NA,TRBV28,CVSRMGTYQPQHF,TGTGTCAGCAGGATGGGCACTTATCAGCCCCAGCATTTT
NA,TRBJ1-1,NA,TRBV12-3/TRBV12-4,CVSSFRVPSEAFF,TGTGTCAGCAGTTTCAGGGTGCCCAGTGAAGCTTTCTTT
few,TRBJ2-3,TRBD2,TRBV14,CASSQDPAGTSTDTQYF,TGTGCCAGCAGCCAAGATCCAGCGGGGACTAGCACAGATACGCAGTATTTT
NA,TRBJ2-1,NA,TRBV11-1,CASSLHPPDEHFF,TGTGCCAGCAGCTTACATCCGCCGGATGAGCACTTCTTC
NA,TRBJ1-1,TRBD1,TRBV19,CASTLTGASTEAFF,TGTGCCAGTACCCTAACAGGGGCTAGCACTGAAGCTTTCTTT
many,TRBJ1-6,NA,TRBV6-6,CASGSSPLHF,TGTGCCAGCGGGAGTTCACCCCTCCACTTT
NA,TRBJ2-7,NA,TRBV4-3,CASSLVRATDQYF,TGCGCCAGCAGCCTAGTTCGGGCGACCGATCAGTACTTC
NA,TRBJ2-3,NA,TRBV5-4,CASNLMVGGIADTQYF,TGTGCCAGCAATTTAATGGTTGGAGGGATCGCAGATACGCAGTATTTT
NA,TRBJ2-1,NA,TRBV20-1,CSAPGANYLDQFF,TGCAGTGCCCCTGGGGCTAACTACCTTGACCAGTTCTTC
once,TRBJ2-2,NA,TRBV14,CASTKELGNTWELFF,TGTGCCAGCACCAAAGAATTGGGGAACACCTGGGAGCTGTTTTTT
NA,TRBJ2-1,TRBD2,TRBV7-9,CASSLRGSSGSFRGNEQFF,TGTGCCAGTAGCTTAAGAGGGAGTAGCGGGAGTTTTAGGGGCAATGAGCAGTTCTTC
NA,TRBJ2-2,NA,TRBV14,CASSQDWTEIRTSTGELFF,TGTGCCAGCAGCCAAGATTGGACGGAAATTCGGACGAGCACCGGGGAACTGTTTTTT
NA,TRBJ2-7,NA,TRBV11-3,CASSLWDCDQYF,TGTGCCAGCAGCTTATGGGACTGCGATCAGTACTTC
NA,TRBJ2-7,TRBD1,TRBV20-1,CSAGSEGTGYDQYF,TGCAGTGCTGGTAGTGAGGGGACAGGCTACGATCAGTATTTC
many,TRBJ2-7,NA,TRBV6-1,CASSEVRGYEQYF,TGTGCCAGCAGTGAAGTTCGGGGATACGAGCAGTACTTC
NA,TRBJ1-6,NA,TRBV4-3,CARSQQTGQYNSPLHF,TGCGCCAGGAGCCAACAAACGGGACAATATAATTCACCCCTCCACTTT
NA,TRBJ2-5,TRBD2,TRBV12-3/TRBV12-4,CASSSGLAGTETQYF,TGTGCTAGCAGTTCGGGACTAGCGGGAACAGAGACCCAGTACTTC
many,TRBJ2-7,NA,TRBV20-1,CSAGVSEQYF,TGCAGTGCTGGGGTCAGCGAGCAGTACTTC
NA,TRBJ1-6,TRBD1,TRBV4-3,CASSQGSGTGGSPLPF,TGCGCCAGCAGCCAAGGCTCCGGGACAGGGGGTTCACCCCTCCCCTTT
NA,TRBJ2-3,NA,TRBV20-1,CSASQVADTNTQFF,TGCAGTGCTAGTCAGGTGGCCGACACAAATACGCAGTTTTTT
NA,TRBJ1-1,TRBD1,TRBV20-1,CSAPTGRGTEAFF,TGCAGTGCTCCGACAGGGAGAGGCACTGAAGCTTTCTTT
NA,TRBJ2-3,NA,TRBV28,CASSPPDVDTQYF,TGTGCCAGCAGTCCCCCGGATGTAGATACGCAGTATTTT
NA,TRBJ2-1,NA,TRBV20-1,CSARKEEVGYEQFF,TGCAGTGCCAGGAAGGAGGAAGTGGGATACGAGCAGTTCTTC